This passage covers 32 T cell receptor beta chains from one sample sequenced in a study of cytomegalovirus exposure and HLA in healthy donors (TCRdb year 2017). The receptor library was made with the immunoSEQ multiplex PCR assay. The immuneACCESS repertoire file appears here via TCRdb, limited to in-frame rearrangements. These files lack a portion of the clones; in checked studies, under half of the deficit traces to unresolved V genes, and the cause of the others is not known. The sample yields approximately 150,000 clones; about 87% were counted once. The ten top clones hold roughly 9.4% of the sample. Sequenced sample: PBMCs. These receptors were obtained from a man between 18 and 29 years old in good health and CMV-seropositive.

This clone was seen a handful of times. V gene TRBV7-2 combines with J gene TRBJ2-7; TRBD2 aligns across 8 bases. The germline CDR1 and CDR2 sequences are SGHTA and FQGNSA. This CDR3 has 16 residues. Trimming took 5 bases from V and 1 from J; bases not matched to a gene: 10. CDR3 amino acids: CASSPRRLAWSYEQYF. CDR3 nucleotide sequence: TGTGCCAGCAGCCCCCGCAGACTAGCGTGGTCCTACGAGCAGTACTTC.

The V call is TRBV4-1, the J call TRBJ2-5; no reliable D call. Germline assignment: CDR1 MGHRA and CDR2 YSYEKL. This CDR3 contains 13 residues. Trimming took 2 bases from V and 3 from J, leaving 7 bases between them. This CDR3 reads CASSQFTEETQYF. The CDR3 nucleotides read TGCGCCAGCAGCCAATTTACAGAAGAGACCCAGTACTTC.

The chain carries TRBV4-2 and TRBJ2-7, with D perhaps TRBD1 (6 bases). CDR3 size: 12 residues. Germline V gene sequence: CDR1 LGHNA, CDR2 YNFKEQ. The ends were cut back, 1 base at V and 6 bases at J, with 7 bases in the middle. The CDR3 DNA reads TGTGCCAGCAGCCAAGGGACAGCCGAGCAGTACTTC. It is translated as CASSQGTAEQYF.

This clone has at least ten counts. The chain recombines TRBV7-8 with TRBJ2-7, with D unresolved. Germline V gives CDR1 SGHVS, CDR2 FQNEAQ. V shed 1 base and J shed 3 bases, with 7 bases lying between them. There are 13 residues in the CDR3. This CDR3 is CASSLVASYEQYF. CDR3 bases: TGTGCCAGCAGCTTAGTAGCCAGCTACGAGCAGTACTTC.

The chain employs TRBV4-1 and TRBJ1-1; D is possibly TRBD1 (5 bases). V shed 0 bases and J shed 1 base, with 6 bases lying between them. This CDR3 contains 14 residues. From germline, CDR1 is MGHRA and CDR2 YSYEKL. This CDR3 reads CASSQEDKNTEAFF. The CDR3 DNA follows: TGCGCCAGCAGCCAAGAGGACAAGAACACTGAAGCTTTCTTT.

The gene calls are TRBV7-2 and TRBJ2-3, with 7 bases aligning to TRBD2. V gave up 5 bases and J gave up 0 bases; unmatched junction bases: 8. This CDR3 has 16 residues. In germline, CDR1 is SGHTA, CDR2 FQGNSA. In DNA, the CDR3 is TGTGCCAGCAGCCTTGGTTGGGGGGGGAGCACAGATACGCAGTATTTT. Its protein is CASSLGWGGSTDTQYF.

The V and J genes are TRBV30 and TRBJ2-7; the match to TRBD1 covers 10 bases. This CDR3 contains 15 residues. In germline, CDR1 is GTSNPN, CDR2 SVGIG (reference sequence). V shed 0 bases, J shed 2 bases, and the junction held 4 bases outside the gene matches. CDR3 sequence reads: CAWSVYGTGAYEQYF. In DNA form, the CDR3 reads TGTGCCTGGAGTGTATACGGGACAGGGGCCTACGAGCAGTACTTC.

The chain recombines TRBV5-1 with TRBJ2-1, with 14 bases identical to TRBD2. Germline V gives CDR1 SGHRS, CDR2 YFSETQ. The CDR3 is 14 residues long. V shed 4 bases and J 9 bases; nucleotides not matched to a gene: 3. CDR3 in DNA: TGCGCCAGCAGCCCCGGGACTAGCGGGAGTGAGCAGTTCTTC. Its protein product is CASSPGTSGSEQFF.

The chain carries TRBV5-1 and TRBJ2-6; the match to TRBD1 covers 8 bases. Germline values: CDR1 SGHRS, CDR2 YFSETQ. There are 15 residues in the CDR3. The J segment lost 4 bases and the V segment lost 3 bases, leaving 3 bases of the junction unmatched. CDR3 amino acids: CASSSQGAGANVLTF. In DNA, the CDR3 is TGCGCCAGCAGCTCTCAGGGGGCGGGGGCCAACGTCCTGACTTTC.

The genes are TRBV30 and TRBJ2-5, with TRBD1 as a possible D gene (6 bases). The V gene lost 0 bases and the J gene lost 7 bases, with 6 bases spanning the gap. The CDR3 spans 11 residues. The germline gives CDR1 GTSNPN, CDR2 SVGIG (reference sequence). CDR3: CAWSVGGTQYF. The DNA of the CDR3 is TGTGCCTGGAGTGTAGGGGGGACCCAGTACTTC. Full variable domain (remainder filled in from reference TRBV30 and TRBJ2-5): SQTIHQWPATLVQPVGSPLSLECTVEGTSNPNLYWYRQAAGRGLQLLFYSVGIGQISSEVPQNLSASRPQDRQFILSSKKLLLSDSGFYLCAWSVGGTQYFGPGTRLLVL.

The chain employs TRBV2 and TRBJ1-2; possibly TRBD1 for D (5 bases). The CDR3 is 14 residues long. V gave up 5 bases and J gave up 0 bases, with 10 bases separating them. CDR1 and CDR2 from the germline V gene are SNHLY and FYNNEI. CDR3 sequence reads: CASSRQPANYGYTF. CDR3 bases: TGTGCCAGCAGTCGACAGCCTGCTAACTATGGCTACACCTTC.

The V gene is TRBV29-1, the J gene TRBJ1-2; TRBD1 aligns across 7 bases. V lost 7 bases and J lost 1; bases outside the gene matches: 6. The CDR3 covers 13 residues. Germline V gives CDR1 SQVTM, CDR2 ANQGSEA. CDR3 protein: CSGGQSYNYGYTF. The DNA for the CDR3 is TGCAGCGGGGGACAGAGTTATAACTATGGCTACACCTTC. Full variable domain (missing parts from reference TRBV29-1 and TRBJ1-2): SAVISQKPSRDICQRGTSLTIQCQVDSQVTMMFWYRQQPGQSLTLIATANQGSEATYESGFVIDKFPISRPNLTFSTLTVSNMSPEDSSIYLCSGGQSYNYGYTFGSGTRLTVV.

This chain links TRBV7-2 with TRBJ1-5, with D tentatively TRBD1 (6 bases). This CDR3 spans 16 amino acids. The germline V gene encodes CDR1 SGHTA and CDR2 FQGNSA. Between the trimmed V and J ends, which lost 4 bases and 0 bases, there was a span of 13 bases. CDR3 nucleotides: TGTGCCAGCAGCTCCCTGACAGGACTTAGCAATCAGCCCCAGCATTTT. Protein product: CASSSLTGLSNQPQHF.

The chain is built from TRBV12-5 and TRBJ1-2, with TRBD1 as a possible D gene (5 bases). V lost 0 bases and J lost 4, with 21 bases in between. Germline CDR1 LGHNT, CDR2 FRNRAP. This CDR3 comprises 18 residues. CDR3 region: CASGLVRSGQGGVYGYTF. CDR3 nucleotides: TGTGCTAGTGGTTTGGTACGTTCAGGGCAGGGTGGAGTCTATGGCTACACCTTC.

As DNA, the CDR3 is TGTGCCAGCAGGGTGACAGGGACGGAGGGTTATGAAAAACTGTTTTTT. It encodes CASRVTGTEGYEKLFF. The gene calls are TRBV2 and TRBJ1-4; 7 bases line up with TRBD1. The CDR3 consists of 16 residues. Unmatched junction bases numbered 13, after V lost 6 bases and J lost 6 bases. CDR1 and CDR2 from the germline V gene are SNHLY and FYNNEI.

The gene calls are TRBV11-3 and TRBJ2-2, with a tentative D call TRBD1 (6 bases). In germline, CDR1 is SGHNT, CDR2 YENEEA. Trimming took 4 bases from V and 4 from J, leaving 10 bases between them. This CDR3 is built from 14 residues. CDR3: CASSSPRGTGELFF. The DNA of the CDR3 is TGTGCCAGCAGCTCTCCCAGGGGCACCGGGGAGCTGTTTTTT. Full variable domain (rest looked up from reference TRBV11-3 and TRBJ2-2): EAGVVQSPRYKIIEKKQPVAFWCNPISGHNTLYWYLQNLGQGPELLIRYENEEAVDDSQLPKDRFSAERLKGVDSTLKIQPAELGDSAVYLCASSSPRGTGELFFGEGSRLTVL.

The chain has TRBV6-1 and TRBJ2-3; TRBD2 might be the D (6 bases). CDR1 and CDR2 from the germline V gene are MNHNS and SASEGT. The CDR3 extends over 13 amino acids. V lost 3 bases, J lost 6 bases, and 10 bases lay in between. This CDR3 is CASSETSPDTQYF. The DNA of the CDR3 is TGTGCCAGCAGTGAGACTAGTCCCGATACGCAGTATTTT.

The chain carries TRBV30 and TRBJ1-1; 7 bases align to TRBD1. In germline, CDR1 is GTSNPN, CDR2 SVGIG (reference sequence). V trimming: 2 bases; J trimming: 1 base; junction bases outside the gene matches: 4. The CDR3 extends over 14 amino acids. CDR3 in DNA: TGTGCCTGGAGTCAGGGGGGAAAGAACACTGAAGCTTTCTTT. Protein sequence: CAWSQGGKNTEAFF.

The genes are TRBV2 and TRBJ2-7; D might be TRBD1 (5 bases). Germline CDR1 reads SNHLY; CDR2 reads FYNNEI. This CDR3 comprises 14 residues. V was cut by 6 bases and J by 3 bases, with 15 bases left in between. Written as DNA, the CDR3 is TGTGCCAGCAGGGCAGGGTGGGTACTCTACGAGCAGTACTTC. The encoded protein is CASRAGWVLYEQYF. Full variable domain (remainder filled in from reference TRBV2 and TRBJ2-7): EPEVTQTPSHQVTQMGQEVILRCVPISNHLYFYWYRQILGQKVEFLVSFYNNEISEKSEIFDDQFSVERPDGSNFTLKIRSTKLEDSAMYFCASRAGWVLYEQYFGPGTRLTVT.

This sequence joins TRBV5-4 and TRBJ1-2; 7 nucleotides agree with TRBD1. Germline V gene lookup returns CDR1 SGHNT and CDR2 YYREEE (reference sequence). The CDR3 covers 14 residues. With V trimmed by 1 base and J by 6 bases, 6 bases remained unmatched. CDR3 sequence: CASSLTAQGDGYTF. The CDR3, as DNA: TGTGCCAGCAGCTTGACGGCGCAGGGGGATGGCTACACCTTC. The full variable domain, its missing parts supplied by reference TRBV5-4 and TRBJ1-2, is ETGVTQSPTHLIKTRGQQVTLRCSSQSGHNTVSWYQQALGQGPQFIFQYYREEENGRGNFPPRFSGLQFPNYSSELNVNALELDDSALYLCASSLTAQGDGYTFGSGTRLTVV.

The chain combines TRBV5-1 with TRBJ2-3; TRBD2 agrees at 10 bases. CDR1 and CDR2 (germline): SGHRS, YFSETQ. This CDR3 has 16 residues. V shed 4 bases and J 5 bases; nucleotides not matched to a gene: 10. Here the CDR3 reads CASSPLAGATGDTQYF. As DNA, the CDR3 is TGCGCCAGCAGCCCTCTAGCGGGGGCGACCGGAGATACGCAGTATTTT.

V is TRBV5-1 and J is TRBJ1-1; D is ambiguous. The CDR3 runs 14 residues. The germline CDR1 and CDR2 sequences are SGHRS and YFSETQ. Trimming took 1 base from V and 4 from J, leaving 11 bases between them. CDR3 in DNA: TGCGCCAGCAGCTTGCGAGGGAGCGGCACTGAAGCTTTCTTT. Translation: CASSLRGSGTEAFF. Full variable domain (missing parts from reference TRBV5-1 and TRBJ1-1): KAGVTQTPRYLIKTRGQQVTLSCSPISGHRSVSWYQQTPGQGLQFLFEYFSETQRNKGNFPGRFSGRQFSNSRSEMNVSTLELGDSALYLCASSLRGSGTEAFFGQGTRLTVV.

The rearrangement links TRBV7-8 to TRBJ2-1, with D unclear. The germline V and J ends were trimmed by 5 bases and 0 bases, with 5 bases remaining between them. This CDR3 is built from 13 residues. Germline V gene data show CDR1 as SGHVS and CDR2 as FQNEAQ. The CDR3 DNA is TGTGCCAGCAGCAAGAGCTCCTACAATGAGCAGTTCTTC. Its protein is CASSKSSYNEQFF.

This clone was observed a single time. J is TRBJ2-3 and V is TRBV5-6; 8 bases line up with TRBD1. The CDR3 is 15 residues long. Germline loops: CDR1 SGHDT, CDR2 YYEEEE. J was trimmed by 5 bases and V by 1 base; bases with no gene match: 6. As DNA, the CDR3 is TGTGCCAGCAGCTTGACAGGGGGTATTGGAGATACGCAGTATTTT. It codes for CASSLTGGIGDTQYF. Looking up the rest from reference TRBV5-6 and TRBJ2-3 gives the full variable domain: DAGVTQSPTHLIKTRGQQVTLRCSPKSGHDTVSWYQQALGQGPQFIFQYYEEEERQRGNFPDRFSGHQFPNYSSELNVNALLLGDSALYLCASSLTGGIGDTQYFGPGTRLTVL.

CDR3 in amino acids: CASSLFSVGDRGQETQYF. The CDR3 DNA sequence: TGTGCCAGCAGTTTATTTTCGGTCGGGGACAGGGGACAAGAGACCCAGTACTTC. This chain links TRBV27 with TRBJ2-5; TRBD1 aligns across 10 bases. This CDR3 spans 18 amino acids. Germline values: CDR1 MNHEY, CDR2 SMNVEV (reference sequence). Trimming took 1 base from V and 2 from J; bases not matched to a gene: 10.

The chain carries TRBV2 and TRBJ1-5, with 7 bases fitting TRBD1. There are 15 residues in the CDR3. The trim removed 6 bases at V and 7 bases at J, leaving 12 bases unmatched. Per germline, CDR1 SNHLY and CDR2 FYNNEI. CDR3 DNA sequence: TGTGCCAGCAGCGAGACAGGGCGGAGTGGGCAGCCCCAGCATTTT. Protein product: CASSETGRSGQPQHF.

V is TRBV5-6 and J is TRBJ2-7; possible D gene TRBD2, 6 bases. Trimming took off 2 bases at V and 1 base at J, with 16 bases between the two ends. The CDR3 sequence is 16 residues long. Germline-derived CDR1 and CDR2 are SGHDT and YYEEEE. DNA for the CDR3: TGTGCCAGCAGCTTAAAGGGGACTGTAAAATCCTACGAGCAGTACTTC. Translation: CASSLKGTVKSYEQYF.

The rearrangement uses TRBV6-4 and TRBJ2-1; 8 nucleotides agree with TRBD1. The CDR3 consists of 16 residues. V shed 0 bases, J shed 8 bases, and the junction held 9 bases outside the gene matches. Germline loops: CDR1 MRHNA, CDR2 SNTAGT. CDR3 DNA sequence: TGTGCCAGCAGTGACTCTTTCGGACAGGGAAGCGATGAGCAGTTCTTC. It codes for CASSDSFGQGSDEQFF.

Here the CDR3 reads CASSPNERGIYTF. Written as DNA, the CDR3 is TGCGCCAGCAGCCCAAATGAGCGGGGTATCTACACCTTC. The chain has TRBV5-1 and TRBJ1-2, with D uncertain. Trimming pared 4 bases from V and 10 bases from J, leaving 17 bases between. CDR1 and CDR2 from the germline V gene are SGHRS and YFSETQ. The CDR3 is 13 residues long. The whole variable domain, filled in from reference TRBV5-1 and TRBJ1-2, reads KAGVTQTPRYLIKTRGQQVTLSCSPISGHRSVSWYQQTPGQGLQFLFEYFSETQRNKGNFPGRFSGRQFSNSRSEMNVSTLELGDSALYLCASSPNERGIYTFGSGTRLTVV.

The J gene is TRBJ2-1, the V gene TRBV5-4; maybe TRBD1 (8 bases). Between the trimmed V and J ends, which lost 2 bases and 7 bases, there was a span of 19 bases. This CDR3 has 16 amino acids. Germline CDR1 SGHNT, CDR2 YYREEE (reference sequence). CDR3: CASSLGTGWGGNEQFF. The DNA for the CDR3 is TGTGCCAGCAGCTTAGGGACAGGTTGGGGAGGGAATGAGCAGTTCTTC. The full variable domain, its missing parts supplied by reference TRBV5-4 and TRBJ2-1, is ETGVTQSPTHLIKTRGQQVTLRCSSQSGHNTVSWYQQALGQGPQFIFQYYREEENGRGNFPPRFSGLQFPNYSSELNVNALELDDSALYLCASSLGTGWGGNEQFFGPGTRLTVL.

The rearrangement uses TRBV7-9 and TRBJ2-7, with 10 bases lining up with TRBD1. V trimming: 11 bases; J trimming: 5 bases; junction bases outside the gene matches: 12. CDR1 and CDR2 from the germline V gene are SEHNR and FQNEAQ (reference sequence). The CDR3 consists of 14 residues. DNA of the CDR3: TGTGCCTCACGGGGGGGGACAGGGGACCACGAGCAGTACTTC. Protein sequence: CASRGGTGDHEQYF.

The DNA of the CDR3 is TGTGCCAGCAGACTCAATTTGGATCAGCCCCAGCATTTT. Its protein is CASRLNLDQPQHF. This chain uses TRBV27 with TRBJ1-5; no definite D call. V was pared by 6 bases and J by 5 bases, with 11 bases between. From germline, CDR1 is MNHEY and CDR2 SMNVEV (reference sequence). The length of the CDR3 is 13 residues.